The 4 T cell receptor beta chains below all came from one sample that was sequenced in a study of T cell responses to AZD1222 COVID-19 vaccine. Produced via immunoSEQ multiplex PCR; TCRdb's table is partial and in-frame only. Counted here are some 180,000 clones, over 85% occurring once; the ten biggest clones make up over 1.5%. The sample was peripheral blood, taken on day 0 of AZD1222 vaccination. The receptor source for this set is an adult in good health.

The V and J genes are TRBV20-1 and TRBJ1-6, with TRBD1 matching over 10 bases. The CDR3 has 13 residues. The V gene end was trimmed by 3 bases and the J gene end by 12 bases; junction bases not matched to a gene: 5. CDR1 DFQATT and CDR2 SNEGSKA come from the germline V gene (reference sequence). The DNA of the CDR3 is TGCAGTGCTAGTCCGGGACAGGGGATACCCCTCCACTTT. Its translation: CSASPGQGIPLHF.

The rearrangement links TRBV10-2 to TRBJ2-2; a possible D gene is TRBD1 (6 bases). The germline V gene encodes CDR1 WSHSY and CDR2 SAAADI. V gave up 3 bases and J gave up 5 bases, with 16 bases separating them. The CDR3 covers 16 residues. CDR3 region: CASSDPGSRGTGELFF. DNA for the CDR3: TGCGCCAGCAGTGACCCTGGCAGTAGGGGGACCGGGGAGCTGTTTTTT.

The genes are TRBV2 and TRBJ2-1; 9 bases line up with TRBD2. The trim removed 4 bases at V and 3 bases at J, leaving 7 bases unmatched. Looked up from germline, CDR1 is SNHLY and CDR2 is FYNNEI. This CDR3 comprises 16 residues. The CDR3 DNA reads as TGTGCCAGCAGTGTTCAAGCGGGAGGCCTCTACAATGAGCAGTTCTTC. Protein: CASSVQAGGLYNEQFF.

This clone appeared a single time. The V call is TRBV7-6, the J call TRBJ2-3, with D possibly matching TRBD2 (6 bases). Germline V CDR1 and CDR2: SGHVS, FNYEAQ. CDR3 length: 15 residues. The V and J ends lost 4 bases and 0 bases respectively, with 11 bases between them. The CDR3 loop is CASSSLGTSTDTQYF. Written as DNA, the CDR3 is TGTGCCAGCAGCTCTCTGGGGACTAGCACAGATACGCAGTATTTT.